The entry below gives a single TCR beta chain sequence along with its context. Its antigen is as yet unknown. The V end lost 0 bases, the J end lost 7 bases, and 12 bases lay between the germline ends. From germline, CDR1 is LGHDT and CDR2 YNNKEL (reference sequence). There are 15 residues in the CDR3. Unique molecular identifiers were present on the cDNA, which also gained a universal primer site by template switching. TCRdb fed the 5' RACE reads into MiXCR, producing one record per CDR3 protein. The table shows about 250,000 distinct CDR3 sequences, with 7.5% occurring only once. This sample is drawn from a study of identical twins. Whole-study findings and limits: Insertions were reduced in abundant cord blood beta clonotypes but not in memory repertoires. The authors noted that invariant MAIT and iNKT cells could partly confound zero-insertion analyses.

Another study also made use of these data, one on yellow fever vaccine responses in identical twins.

Material: CD8+ T cells sorted from blood. V is TRBV3-1 and J is TRBJ1-4; D may be TRBD1 (6 bases). This TCR came from a woman under 30 in good health. CDR3 amino acids: CASSQEWGAGEKLFF. The CDR3 DNA reads TGTGCCAGCAGCCAAGAATGGGGGGCAGGTGAAAAACTGTTTTTT.